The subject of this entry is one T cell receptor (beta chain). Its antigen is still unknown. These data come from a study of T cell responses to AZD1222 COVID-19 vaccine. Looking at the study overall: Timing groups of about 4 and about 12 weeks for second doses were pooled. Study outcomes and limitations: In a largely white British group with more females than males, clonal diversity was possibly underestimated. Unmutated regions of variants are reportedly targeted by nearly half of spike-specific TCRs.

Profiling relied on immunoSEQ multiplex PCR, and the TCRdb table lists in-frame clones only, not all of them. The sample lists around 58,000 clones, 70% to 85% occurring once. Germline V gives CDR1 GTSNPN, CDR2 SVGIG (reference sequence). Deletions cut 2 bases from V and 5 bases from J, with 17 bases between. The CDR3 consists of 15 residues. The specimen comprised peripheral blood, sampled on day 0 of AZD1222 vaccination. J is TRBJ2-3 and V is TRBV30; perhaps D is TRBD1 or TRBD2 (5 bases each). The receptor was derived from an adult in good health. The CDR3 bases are TGTGCCTGGAGTCGAGGGACGAGTCGGGGAGATACGCAGTATTTT. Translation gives CAWSRGTSRGDTQYF. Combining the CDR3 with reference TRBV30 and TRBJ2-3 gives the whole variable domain SQTIHQWPATLVQPVGSPLSLECTVEGTSNPNLYWYRQAAGRGLQLLFYSVGIGQISSEVPQNLSASRPQDRQFILSSKKLLLSDSGFYLCAWSRGTSRGDTQYFGPGTRLTVL.